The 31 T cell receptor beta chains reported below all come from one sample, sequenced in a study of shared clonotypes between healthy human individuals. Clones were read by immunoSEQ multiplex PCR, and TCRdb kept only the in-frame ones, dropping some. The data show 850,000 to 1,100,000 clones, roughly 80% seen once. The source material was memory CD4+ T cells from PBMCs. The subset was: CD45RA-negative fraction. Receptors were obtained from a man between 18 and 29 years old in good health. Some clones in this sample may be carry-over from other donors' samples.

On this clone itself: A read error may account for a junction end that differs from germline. This CDR3 reads CASSEGLAGGPKTGELFF. In DNA form, the CDR3 reads TGCGCCAGCAGTGAGGGACTAGCGGGAGGGCCGAAGACCGGGGAGCTGTTTTTT. The chain uses TRBV10-1 and TRBJ2-2; 15 positions agree with TRBD2. This CDR3 contains 18 residues. Germline CDR1 reads WNHNN; CDR2 reads SYGVQD (reference sequence).

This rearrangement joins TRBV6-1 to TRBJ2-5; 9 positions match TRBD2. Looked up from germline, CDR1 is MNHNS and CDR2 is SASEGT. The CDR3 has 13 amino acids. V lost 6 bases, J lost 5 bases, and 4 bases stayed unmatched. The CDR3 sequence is CASSLAGIETQYF. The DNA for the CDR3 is TGTGCCAGCAGCCTAGCGGGAATTGAGACCCAGTACTTC.

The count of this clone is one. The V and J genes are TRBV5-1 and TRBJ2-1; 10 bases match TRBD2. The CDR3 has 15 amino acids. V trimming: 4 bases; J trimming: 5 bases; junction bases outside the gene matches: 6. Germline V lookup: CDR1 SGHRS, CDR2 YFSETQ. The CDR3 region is CASSKGLANNNEQFF. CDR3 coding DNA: TGCGCCAGCAGCAAGGGACTAGCGAATAACAATGAGCAGTTCTTC.

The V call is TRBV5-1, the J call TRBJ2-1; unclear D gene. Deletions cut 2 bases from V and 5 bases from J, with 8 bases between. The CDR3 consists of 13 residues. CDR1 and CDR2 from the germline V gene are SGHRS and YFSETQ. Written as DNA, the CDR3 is TGCGCCAGCAGCTTTGGGCCTGACAATGAGCAGTTCTTC. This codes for CASSFGPDNEQFF.

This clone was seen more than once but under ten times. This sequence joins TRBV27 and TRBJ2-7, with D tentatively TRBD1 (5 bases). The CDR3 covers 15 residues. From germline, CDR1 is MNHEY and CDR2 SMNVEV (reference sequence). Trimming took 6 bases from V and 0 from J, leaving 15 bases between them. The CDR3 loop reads CASSHGRVFSYEQYF. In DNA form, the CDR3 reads TGTGCCAGCAGCCACGGCAGGGTTTTCTCCTACGAGCAGTACTTC.

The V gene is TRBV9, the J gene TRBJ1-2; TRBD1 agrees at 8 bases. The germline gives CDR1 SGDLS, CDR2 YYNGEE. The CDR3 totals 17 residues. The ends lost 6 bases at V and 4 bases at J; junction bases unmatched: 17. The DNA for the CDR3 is TGTGCCAGCACCCACCCCGGGACAGGCCTAGGAAGCTATGGCTACACCTTC. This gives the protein CASTHPGTGLGSYGYTF. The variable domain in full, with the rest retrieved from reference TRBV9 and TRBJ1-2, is DSGVTQTPKHLITATGQRVTLRCSPRSGDLSVYWYQQSLDQGLQFLIQYYNGEERAKGNILERFSAQQFPDLHSELNLSSLELGDSALYFCASTHPGTGLGSYGYTFGSGTRLTVV.

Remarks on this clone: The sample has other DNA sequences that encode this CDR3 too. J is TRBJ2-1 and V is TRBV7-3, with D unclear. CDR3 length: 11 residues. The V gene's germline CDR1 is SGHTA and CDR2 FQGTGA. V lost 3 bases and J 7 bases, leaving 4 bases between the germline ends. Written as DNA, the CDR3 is TGTGCCAGCAGCTTGGGGAATGAGCAGTTCTTC. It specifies CASSLGNEQFF.

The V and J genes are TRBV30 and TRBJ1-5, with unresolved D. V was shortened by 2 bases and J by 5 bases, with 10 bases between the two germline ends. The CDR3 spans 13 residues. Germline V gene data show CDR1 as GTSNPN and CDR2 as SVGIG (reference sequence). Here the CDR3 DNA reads TGTGCCTGGAGTTATGGAGCGCATCAGCCCCAGCATTTT. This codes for CAWSYGAHQPQHF. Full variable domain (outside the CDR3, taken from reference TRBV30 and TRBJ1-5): SQTIHQWPATLVQPVGSPLSLECTVEGTSNPNLYWYRQAAGRGLQLLFYSVGIGQISSEVPQNLSASRPQDRQFILSSKKLLLSDSGFYLCAWSYGAHQPQHFGDGTRLSIL.

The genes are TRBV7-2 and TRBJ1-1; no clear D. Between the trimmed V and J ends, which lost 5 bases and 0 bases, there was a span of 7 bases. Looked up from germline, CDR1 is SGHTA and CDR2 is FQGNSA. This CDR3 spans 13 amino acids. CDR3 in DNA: TGTGCCAGCAGCATCGTCTTGAACACTGAAGCTTTCTTT. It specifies CASSIVLNTEAFF.

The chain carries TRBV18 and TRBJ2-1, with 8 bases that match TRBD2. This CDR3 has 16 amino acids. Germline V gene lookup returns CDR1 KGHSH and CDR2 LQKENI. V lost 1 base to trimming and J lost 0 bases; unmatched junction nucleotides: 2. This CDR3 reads CASSPQRGSSYNEQFF. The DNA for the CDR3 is TGTGCCAGCTCACCACAGCGGGGGAGCTCCTACAATGAGCAGTTCTTC.

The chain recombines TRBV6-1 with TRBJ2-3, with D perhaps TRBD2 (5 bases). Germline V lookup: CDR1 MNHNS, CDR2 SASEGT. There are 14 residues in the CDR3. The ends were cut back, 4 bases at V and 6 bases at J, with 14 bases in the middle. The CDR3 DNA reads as TGTGCCAGCAGTGTTGCCGGGATTAAGGATACGCAGTATTTT. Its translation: CASSVAGIKDTQYF.

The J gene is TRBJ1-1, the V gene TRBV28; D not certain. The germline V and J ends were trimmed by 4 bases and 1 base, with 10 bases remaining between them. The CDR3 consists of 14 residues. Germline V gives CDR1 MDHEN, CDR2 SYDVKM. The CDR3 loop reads CASSSHYRNTEAFF. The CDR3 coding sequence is TGTGCCAGCAGTTCACATTACAGGAACACTGAAGCTTTCTTT.

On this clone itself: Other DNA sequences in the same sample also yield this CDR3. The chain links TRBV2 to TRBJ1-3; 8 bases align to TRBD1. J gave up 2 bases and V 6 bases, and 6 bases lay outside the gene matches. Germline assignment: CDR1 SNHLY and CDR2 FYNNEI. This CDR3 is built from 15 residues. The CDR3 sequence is CASSAGQGPGNTIYF. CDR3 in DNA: TGTGCCAGCAGCGCCGGACAGGGACCTGGAAACACCATATATTTT.

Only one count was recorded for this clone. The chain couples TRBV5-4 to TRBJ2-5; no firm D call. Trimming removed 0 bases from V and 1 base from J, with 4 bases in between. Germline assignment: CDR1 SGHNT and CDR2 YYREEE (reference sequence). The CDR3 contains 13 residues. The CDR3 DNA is TGTGCCAGCAGCTTGGTCAGCCAAGAGACCCAGTACTTC. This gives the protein CASSLVSQETQYF.

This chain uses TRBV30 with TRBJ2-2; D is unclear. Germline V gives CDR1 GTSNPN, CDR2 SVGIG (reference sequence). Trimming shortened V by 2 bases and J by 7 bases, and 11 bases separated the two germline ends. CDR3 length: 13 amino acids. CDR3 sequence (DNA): TGTGCCTGGAGTAGAGCGACCTACGGGGAGCTGTTTTTT. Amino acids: CAWSRATYGELFF.

The CDR3, as DNA: TGTGCCAGCAGTGTCTCCGGGAGAGCAGATACGCAGTATTTT. This encodes CASSVSGRADTQYF. The chain has TRBV2 and TRBJ2-3; a weak D match, TRBD2 (6 bases). The germline V gene has CDR1 SNHLY and CDR2 FYNNEI. Trimming took off 4 bases at V and 4 bases at J, with 12 bases between the two ends. The CDR3 loop spans 14 amino acids. Using reference TRBV2 and TRBJ2-3 for the parts outside the CDR3, the full variable domain is EPEVTQTPSHQVTQMGQEVILRCVPISNHLYFYWYRQILGQKVEFLVSFYNNEISEKSEIFDDQFSVERPDGSNFTLKIRSTKLEDSAMYFCASSVSGRADTQYFGPGTRLTVL.

Written as DNA, the CDR3 is TGCGCCAGCAGCTTTCGGACAGAAGCATACGAGCAGTACTTC. It translates to CASSFRTEAYEQYF. The chain employs TRBV5-1 and TRBJ2-7; TRBD1 might be the D (6 bases). The V gene lost 2 bases and the J gene lost 4 bases, with 13 bases spanning the gap. CDR1 and CDR2 from the germline V gene are SGHRS and YFSETQ. The CDR3 sequence is 14 residues long. The whole variable domain, filled in from reference TRBV5-1 and TRBJ2-7, reads KAGVTQTPRYLIKTRGQQVTLSCSPISGHRSVSWYQQTPGQGLQFLFEYFSETQRNKGNFPGRFSGRQFSNSRSEMNVSTLELGDSALYLCASSFRTEAYEQYFGPGTRLTVT.

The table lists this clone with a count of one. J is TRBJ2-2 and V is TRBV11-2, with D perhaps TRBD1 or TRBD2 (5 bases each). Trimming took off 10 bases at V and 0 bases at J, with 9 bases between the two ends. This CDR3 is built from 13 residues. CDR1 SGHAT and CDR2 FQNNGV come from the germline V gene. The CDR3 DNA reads TGTGCCACGGGACCACCGAACACCGGGGAGCTGTTTTTT. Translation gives CATGPPNTGELFF.

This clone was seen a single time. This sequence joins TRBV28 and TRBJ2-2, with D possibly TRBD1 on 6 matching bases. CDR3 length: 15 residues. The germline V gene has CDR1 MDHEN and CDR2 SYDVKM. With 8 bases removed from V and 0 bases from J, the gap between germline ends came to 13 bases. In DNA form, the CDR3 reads TGTGCCAGCCTAAGGGACACCACGAACACCGGGGAGCTGTTTTTT. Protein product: CASLRDTTNTGELFF.

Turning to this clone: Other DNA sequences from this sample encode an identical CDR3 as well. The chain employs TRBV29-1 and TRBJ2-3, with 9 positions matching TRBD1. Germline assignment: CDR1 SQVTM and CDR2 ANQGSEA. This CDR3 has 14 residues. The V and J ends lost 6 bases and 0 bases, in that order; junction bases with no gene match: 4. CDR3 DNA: TGCAGCGTCGACAGGGGGTTGAGCACAGATACGCAGTATTTT. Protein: CSVDRGLSTDTQYF.

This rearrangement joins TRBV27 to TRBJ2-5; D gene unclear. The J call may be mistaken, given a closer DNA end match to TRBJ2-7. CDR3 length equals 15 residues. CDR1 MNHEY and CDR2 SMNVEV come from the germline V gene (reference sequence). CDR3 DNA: TGTGCCAGCAGTTTAGGGTCTGCACTGGGGTACGAGCAGTACTTC. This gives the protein CASSLGSALGYEQYF.

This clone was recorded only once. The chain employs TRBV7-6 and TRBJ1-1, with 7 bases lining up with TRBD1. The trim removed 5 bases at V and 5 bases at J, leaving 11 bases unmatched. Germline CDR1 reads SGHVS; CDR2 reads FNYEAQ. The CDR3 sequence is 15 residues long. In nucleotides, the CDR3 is TGTGCCAGCAGCCCAAGGGACAGCCTCCCAACTGAAGCTTTCTTT. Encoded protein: CASSPRDSLPTEAFF. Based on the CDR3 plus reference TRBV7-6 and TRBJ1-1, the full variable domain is GAGVSQSPRYKVTKRGQDVALRCDPISGHVSLYWYRQALGQGPEFLTYFNYEAQQDKSGLPNDRFSAERPEGSISTLTIQRTEQRDSAMYRCASSPRDSLPTEAFFGQGTRLTVV.

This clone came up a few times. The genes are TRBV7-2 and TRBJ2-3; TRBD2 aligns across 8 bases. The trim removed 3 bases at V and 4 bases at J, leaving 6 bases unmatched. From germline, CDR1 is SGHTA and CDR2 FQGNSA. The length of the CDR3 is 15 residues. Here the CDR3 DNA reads TGTGCCAGCAGCTTTGTTAGCGGGATTGCAGATACGCAGTATTTT. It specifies CASSFVSGIADTQYF.

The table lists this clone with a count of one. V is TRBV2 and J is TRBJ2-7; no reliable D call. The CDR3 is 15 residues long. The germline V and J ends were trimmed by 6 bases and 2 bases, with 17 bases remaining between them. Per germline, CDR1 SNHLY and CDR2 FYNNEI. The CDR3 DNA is TGTGCCAGCAGGAGAAGAACTCACCAGGCCTACGAGCAGTACTTC. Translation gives CASRRRTHQAYEQYF.

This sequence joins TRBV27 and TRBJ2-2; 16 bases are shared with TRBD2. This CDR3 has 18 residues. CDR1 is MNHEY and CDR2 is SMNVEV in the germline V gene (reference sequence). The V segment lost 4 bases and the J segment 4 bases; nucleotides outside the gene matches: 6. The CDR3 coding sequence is TGTGCCAGCAGTTCCAAGGGACTAGCGGGAGGGGTCACCGGGGAGCTGTTTTTT. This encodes CASSSKGLAGGVTGELFF.

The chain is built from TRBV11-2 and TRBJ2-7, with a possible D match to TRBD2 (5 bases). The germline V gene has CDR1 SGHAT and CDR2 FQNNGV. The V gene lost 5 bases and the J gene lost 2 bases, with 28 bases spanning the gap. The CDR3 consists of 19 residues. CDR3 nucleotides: TGTGCCAGCAGCCGAGGACTTATAGGACCTACGCTACGAACCTACGAGCAGTACTTC. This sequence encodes CASSRGLIGPTLRTYEQYF. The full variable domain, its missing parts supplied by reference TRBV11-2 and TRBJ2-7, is EAGVAQSPRYKIIEKRQSVAFWCNPISGHATLYWYQQILGQGPKLLIQFQNNGVVDDSQLPKDRFSAERLKGVDSTLKIQPAKLEDSAVYLCASSRGLIGPTLRTYEQYFGPGTRLTVT.

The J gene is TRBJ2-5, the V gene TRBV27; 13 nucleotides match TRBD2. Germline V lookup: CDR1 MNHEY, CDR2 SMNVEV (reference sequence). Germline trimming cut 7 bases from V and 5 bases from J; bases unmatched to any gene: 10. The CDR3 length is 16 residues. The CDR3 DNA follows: TGTGCCAGCAATACAGGACTAGCGGGAGATGTGGAGACCCAGTACTTC. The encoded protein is CASNTGLAGDVETQYF.

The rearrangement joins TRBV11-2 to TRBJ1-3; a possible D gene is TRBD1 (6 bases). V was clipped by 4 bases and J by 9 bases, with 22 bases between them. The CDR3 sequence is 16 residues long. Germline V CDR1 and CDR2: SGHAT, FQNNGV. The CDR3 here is CASSSLTDSRGGTIYF. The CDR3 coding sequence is TGTGCCAGCAGCTCCCTCACGGACAGTCGGGGGGGCACCATATATTTT.

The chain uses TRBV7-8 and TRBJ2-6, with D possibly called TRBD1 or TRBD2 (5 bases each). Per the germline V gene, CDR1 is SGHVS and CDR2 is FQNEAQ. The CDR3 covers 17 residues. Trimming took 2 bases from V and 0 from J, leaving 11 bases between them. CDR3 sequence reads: CASSLRDRGSGANVLTF. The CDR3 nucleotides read TGTGCCAGCAGCTTAAGGGACCGAGGCTCTGGGGCCAACGTCCTGACTTTC.

CDR3 protein: CASSRPGQRGDGKLFF. CDR3 in DNA: TGTGCCAGCTCACGACCGGGACAGAGGGGAGACGGAAAACTGTTTTTT. V is TRBV18 and J is TRBJ1-4; 7 positions agree with TRBD1. V shed 4 bases, J shed 10 bases, and the junction held 15 bases outside the gene matches. CDR3 length: 16 amino acids. CDR1 is KGHSH, CDR2 LQKENI, per germline.

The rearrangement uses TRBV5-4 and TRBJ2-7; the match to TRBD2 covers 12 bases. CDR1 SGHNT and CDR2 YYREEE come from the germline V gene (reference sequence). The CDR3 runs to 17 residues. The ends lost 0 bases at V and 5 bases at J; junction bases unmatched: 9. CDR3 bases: TGTGCCAGCAGCTTGGGGTCTAGCGGGAGGGCCTTCCACGAGCAGTACTTC. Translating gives CASSLGSSGRAFHEQYF.